Below are 23 T cell receptor beta chains sequenced from a single sample in a study of CD8 T cells in Susac syndrome. A quantity of about 0.5 to 1 ug RNA underwent reverse transcription using random hexamers. TCRdb reanalysed the immunoSEQ multiplex PCR reads using MiXCR and keeps one entry per CDR3 protein. The sample has 150,000 to 180,000 distinct CDR3 sequences, over 95% seen once; the top ten hold 0.14% to 0.15%. Specimen: CD8+ T cells from PBMCs. Every receptor here comes from a human donor with multiple sclerosis.

The chain employs TRBV2 and TRBJ1-1; no clear D gene. CDR1 and CDR2 from the germline V gene are SNHLY and FYNNEI. CDR3 length: 10 residues. Trimming removed 8 bases at V and 5 bases at J, with 6 bases between. This CDR3 is CASGLTEAFF. DNA of the CDR3: TGTGCCAGCGGTTTGACTGAAGCTTTCTTT. The full variable domain, rest sourced from reference TRBV2 and TRBJ1-1, is EPEVTQTPSHQVTQMGQEVILRCVPISNHLYFYWYRQILGQKVEFLVSFYNNEISEKSEIFDDQFSVERPDGSNFTLKIRSTKLEDSAMYFCASGLTEAFFGQGTRLTVV.

This chain connects TRBV7-9 to TRBJ1-1; D uncertain. Germline-derived CDR1 and CDR2 are SEHNR and FQNEAQ (reference sequence). V was cut by 7 bases and J by 0 bases, with 6 bases left in between. CDR3 length equals 12 residues. The CDR3 here is CASTALNTEAFF. DNA for the CDR3: TGTGCCAGCACCGCTTTGAACACTGAAGCTTTCTTT.

The rearrangement joins TRBV30 to TRBJ2-1, with a tentative D call TRBD2 (6 bases). This CDR3 is built from 12 residues. V was cut by 4 bases and J by 9 bases, with 13 bases left in between. Per the germline V gene, CDR1 is GTSNPN and CDR2 is SVGIG (reference sequence). In DNA form, the CDR3 reads TGTGCCTGGACACCGGGGGACGGTGAGCAGTTCTTC. Encoded protein: CAWTPGDGEQFF.

This chain uses TRBV20-1 with TRBJ2-5, with TRBD2 identical over 7 bases. Germline values: CDR1 DFQATT, CDR2 SNEGSKA (reference sequence). The CDR3 extends over 14 amino acids. J gave up 4 bases and V 5 bases, and 10 bases lay outside the gene matches. The CDR3 DNA reads as TGCAGTGCTCAGCGGGACCCACGCGGAGAGACCCAGTACTTC. This encodes CSAQRDPRGETQYF.

In DNA form, the CDR3 reads TGTGCCAGCAGTTCCTGGACAGGGGCAGAGACCCAGTACTTC. Translating gives CASSSWTGAETQYF. This chain joins TRBV27 and TRBJ2-5, with 9 positions matching TRBD1. Per germline, CDR1 MNHEY and CDR2 SMNVEV (reference sequence). Germline trimming cut 4 bases from V and 4 bases from J; bases unmatched to any gene: 4. This CDR3 is 14 amino acids long.

The chain joins TRBV27 to TRBJ1-5, with 7 positions matching TRBD1. The V segment lost 5 bases and the J segment 6 bases; nucleotides outside the gene matches: 7. The CDR3 loop spans 14 amino acids. Germline assignment: CDR1 MNHEY and CDR2 SMNVEV (reference sequence). The CDR3 sequence is CASSPPGQSQPQHF. Here the CDR3 DNA reads TGTGCCAGCAGTCCGCCGGGACAGAGTCAGCCCCAGCATTTT.

This chain joins TRBV27 and TRBJ2-1, with a weak D call TRBD2 (6 bases). In germline, CDR1 is MNHEY, CDR2 SMNVEV (reference sequence). CDR3 length equals 15 residues. With 6 bases removed from V and 2 bases from J, the gap between germline ends came to 14 bases. CDR3 coding DNA: TGTGCCAGCAGACTAGCAGGTCACCCCTACAATGAGCAGTTCTTC. Translated: CASRLAGHPYNEQFF.

The chain carries TRBV29-1 and TRBJ2-1, with 15 nucleotides matching TRBD2. Germline CDR1 is SQVTM and CDR2 is ANQGSEA. The CDR3 spans 17 residues. The V segment lost 6 bases and the J segment 0 bases; nucleotides outside the gene matches: 6. Written as DNA, the CDR3 is TGCAGCGTCGATGGGACTAGCGGGGGGAGCTCCTACAATGAGCAGTTCTTC. This codes for CSVDGTSGGSSYNEQFF.

This chain links TRBV27 with TRBJ1-2; 9 nucleotides line up with TRBD1. V lost 5 bases, J lost 3 bases, and 4 bases stayed unmatched. The CDR3 is 14 amino acids. Germline values: CDR1 MNHEY, CDR2 SMNVEV (reference sequence). The CDR3 DNA follows: TGTGCCAGCAGTCTTTGGACAGGGGACTATGGCTACACCTTC. This gives the protein CASSLWTGDYGYTF.

This chain connects TRBV29-1 to TRBJ2-7; D is undetermined. This CDR3 has 13 residues. V lost 6 bases, J lost 5 bases, and 17 bases lay in between. The germline V gene has CDR1 SQVTM and CDR2 ANQGSEA. CDR3 sequence: CSVVLWSGNEQYF. The CDR3 DNA reads TGCAGCGTAGTACTATGGTCAGGTAACGAGCAGTACTTC.

The chain has TRBV7-9 and TRBJ2-7, with a possible D match to TRBD1 (7 bases). The CDR3 totals 15 residues. In germline, CDR1 is SEHNR, CDR2 FQNEAQ (reference sequence). V lost 6 bases and J lost 6, with 21 bases in between. The CDR3: CASRLSAGGGGEQYF. The DNA of the CDR3 is TGTGCCAGCAGACTATCCGCAGGGGGAGGAGGCGAGCAGTACTTC.

This clonotype was seen only once. The J gene is TRBJ2-5, the V gene TRBV27; D may correspond to TRBD1 or TRBD2 (5 bases each). V shed 6 bases and J shed 2 bases, with 16 bases lying between them. The CDR3 length is 15 residues. CDR1 is MNHEY and CDR2 is SMNVEV in the germline V gene (reference sequence). The CDR3 region is CASRERGRQQETQYF. The CDR3 DNA reads as TGTGCCAGCAGGGAACGGGGCAGACAGCAAGAGACCCAGTACTTC.

The rearrangement links TRBV29-1 to TRBJ2-2; 7 nucleotides match TRBD1. This CDR3 is built from 15 residues. Looked up from germline, CDR1 is SQVTM and CDR2 is ANQGSEA. With 6 bases clipped from V and 4 bases from J, the junction kept 11 bases outside the gene matches. CDR3 nucleotides: TGCAGCGTCCGCTTACCCGGGACAGCCACCGGGGAGCTGTTTTTT. The encoded protein is CSVRLPGTATGELFF.

The CDR3: CASSGTGLNEQYV. The CDR3 DNA follows: TGTGCCAGCAGTGGTACAGGGCTCAACGAGCAGTACGTC. This sequence joins TRBV27 and TRBJ2-7; D is possibly TRBD1 (6 bases). The CDR3 runs to 13 residues. Per germline, CDR1 MNHEY and CDR2 SMNVEV (reference sequence). V shed 5 bases and J shed 5 bases, with 13 bases lying between them.

The rearrangement joins TRBV27 to TRBJ2-7, with 7 nucleotides matching TRBD1. Germline assignment: CDR1 MNHEY and CDR2 SMNVEV (reference sequence). This CDR3 contains 15 residues. Trimming cost V 5 bases and J 1 base; bases outside gene matches: 8. CDR3 residues: CASSPGQEPSYEQYV. CDR3 coding DNA: TGTGCCAGCAGTCCCGGACAGGAACCTTCCTACGAGCAGTACGTC.

This clonotype was seen only once. The chain joins TRBV13 to TRBJ2-7; D is possibly TRBD2 (6 bases). This CDR3 has 16 residues. Trimming took 4 bases from V and 2 from J, leaving 18 bases between them. The germline V gene has CDR1 PRHDT and CDR2 FYEKMQ (reference sequence). Here the CDR3 reads CASSSQGGRRTYEQYF. In DNA form, the CDR3 reads TGTGCCAGCAGCTCCCAGGGAGGAAGAAGGACCTACGAGCAGTACTTC.

The chain couples TRBV29-1 to TRBJ1-5; 9 bases are a match to TRBD1. The CDR3 consists of 13 residues. The germline V gene has CDR1 SQVTM and CDR2 ANQGSEA. Trimming cost V 5 bases and J 2 bases; bases outside gene matches: 1. CDR3: CSVWTGGNQPQHF. CDR3 in DNA: TGCAGCGTTTGGACAGGGGGCAATCAGCCCCAGCATTTT. The full variable domain, its missing parts supplied by reference TRBV29-1 and TRBJ1-5, is SAVISQKPSRDICQRGTSLTIQCQVDSQVTMMFWYRQQPGQSLTLIATANQGSEATYESGFVIDKFPISRPNLTFSTLTVSNMSPEDSSIYLCSVWTGGNQPQHFGDGTRLSIL.

The chain is built from TRBV7-9 and TRBJ2-7; the D gene is possibly TRBD1 (5 bases). V lost 5 bases, J lost 5 bases, and 10 bases lay in between. CDR1 and CDR2 from the germline V gene are SEHNR and FQNEAQ (reference sequence). The CDR3 extends over 12 amino acids. Here the CDR3 DNA reads TGTGCCAGCAGCAGGGGCAGGCACGAGCAGTACGTC. It encodes CASSRGRHEQYV.

CDR3 in DNA: TGTGCCAGCAGCTTAGACAGGTCGAACACTGAAGCTTTCTTT. Translating it yields CASSLDRSNTEAFF. This sequence joins TRBV3-1 and TRBJ1-1, with a tentative D call TRBD1 (6 bases). The CDR3 loop spans 14 amino acids. The V end was cut by 5 bases, the J end by 1 base, with 11 bases between. From germline, CDR1 is LGHDT and CDR2 YNNKEL (reference sequence).

The chain couples TRBV5-1 to TRBJ2-2; D is unclear. The ends were cut back, 0 bases at V and 1 base at J, with 4 bases in the middle. The CDR3 is 14 residues long. In germline, CDR1 is SGHRS, CDR2 YFSETQ. CDR3 DNA sequence: TGCGCCAGCAGCTTGGTATGGAACACCGGGGAGCTGTTTTTT. It codes for CASSLVWNTGELFF. The full variable domain, with the rest looked up from reference TRBV5-1 and TRBJ2-2, is KAGVTQTPRYLIKTRGQQVTLSCSPISGHRSVSWYQQTPGQGLQFLFEYFSETQRNKGNFPGRFSGRQFSNSRSEMNVSTLELGDSALYLCASSLVWNTGELFFGEGSRLTVL.

This chain connects TRBV7-9 to TRBJ2-5; D gene uncertain. CDR1 and CDR2 from the germline V gene are SEHNR and FQNEAQ (reference sequence). V was pared by 5 bases and J by 5 bases, with 12 bases between. The CDR3 totals 13 residues. CDR3 nucleotide sequence: TGTGCCAGCAGCGTCCCAGGTTGGGAGACCCAGTACTTC. It is translated as CASSVPGWETQYF.

This CDR3 is CSVGFRDRQYGYTF. As DNA, the CDR3 is TGCAGCGTCGGTTTCCGGGACAGACAGTATGGCTACACCTTC. This rearrangement joins TRBV29-1 to TRBJ1-2; 7 bases fit TRBD1. Germline V gives CDR1 SQVTM, CDR2 ANQGSEA. The CDR3 extends over 14 amino acids. J gave up 5 bases and V 6 bases, and 12 bases lay outside the gene matches.

V gene TRBV7-9 combines with J gene TRBJ2-1; TRBD1 agrees at 9 bases. Germline assignment: CDR1 SEHNR and CDR2 FQNEAQ (reference sequence). CDR3 length: 16 residues. V lost 1 base, J lost 12 bases, and 13 bases stayed unmatched. CDR3 amino acids: CASSLVTGTGKRRQFF. As DNA, the CDR3 is TGTGCCAGCAGCTTAGTAACTGGGACAGGGAAACGGAGGCAGTTCTTC.